Given below is one T cell receptor (beta chain) in context. Its specificity is unknown. This record comes from a study of cytomegalovirus exposure and HLA in healthy donors. Background on the study: Genetic ancestry analysis placed approximately 78% of the roughly 400 donors that were genotyped in the Caucasian-associated cluster.

A multiplex PCR was run with 60 Vbeta primers and 13 Jbeta primers. The repertoire was sequenced with immunoSEQ multiplex PCR; TCRdb's copy has only in-frame clones and lacks some. This sample's clone table lists approximately 40,000 clones. CDR1 and CDR2 (germline): SGHTA, FQGTGA. CDR3 length equals 15 residues. V lost 2 bases to trimming and J lost 3 bases, with 11 bases between them. Study findings and constraints: In vitro checks showed that a few CMV-associated chains really do target CMV antigens. Researchers reportedly found TCR beta sequences accurately predicted most subjects' HLA-A and HLA-B alleles. It was reported in a later analysis that an Asian-associated ancestry cluster showed fewer N-insertions than the roughly 710-donor mean.

This rearrangement joins TRBV7-3 to TRBJ2-1; perhaps TRBD1 as D (7 bases). The specimen was PBMCs. This clonotype was obtained from a human donor in good health. For the CDR3, the DNA is TGTGCCAGCAGCTTACTCCAGGGGGGCTACAATGAGCAGTTCTTC. As protein: CASSLLQGGYNEQFF.